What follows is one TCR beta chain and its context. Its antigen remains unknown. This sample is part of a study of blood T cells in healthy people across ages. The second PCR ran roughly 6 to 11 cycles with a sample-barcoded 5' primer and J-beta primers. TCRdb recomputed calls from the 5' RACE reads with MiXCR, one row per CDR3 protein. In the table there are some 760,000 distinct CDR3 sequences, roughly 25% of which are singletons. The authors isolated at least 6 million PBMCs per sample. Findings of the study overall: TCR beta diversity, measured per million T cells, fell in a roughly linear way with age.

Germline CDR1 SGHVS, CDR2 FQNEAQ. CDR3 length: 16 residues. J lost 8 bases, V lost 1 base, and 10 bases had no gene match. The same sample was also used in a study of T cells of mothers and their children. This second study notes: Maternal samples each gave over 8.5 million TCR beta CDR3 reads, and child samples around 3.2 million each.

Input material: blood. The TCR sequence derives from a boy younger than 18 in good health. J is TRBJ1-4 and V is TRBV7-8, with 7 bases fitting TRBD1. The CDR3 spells CASSLDATGRGEKLFF. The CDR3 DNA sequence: TGTGCCAGCAGCTTAGACGCGACAGGGAGAGGCGAAAAACTGTTTTTT.